A single sample gave rise to the 17 T cell receptor beta chains below, sequenced in a study of blood T cell repertoires in COVID-19. The table came from immunoSEQ multiplex PCR; TCRdb's copy has only in-frame clones and leaves some out. The table has about 210,000 clones, around four fifths seen once; the top ten hold about 11%. The sequencing input was peripheral blood. These receptors were collected from a woman at least 80 years old with COVID-19, enrolled during active disease.

This chain uses TRBV6-1 with TRBJ1-5; D unresolved. Germline CDR1 is MNHNS and CDR2 is SASEGT. The V and J ends lost 2 bases and 3 bases respectively, with 11 bases between them. CDR3 size: 15 residues. CDR3: CASSESWAVNQPQHF. CDR3 DNA sequence: TGTGCCAGCAGTGAATCCTGGGCCGTCAATCAGCCCCAGCATTTT.

This rearrangement joins TRBV18 to TRBJ2-7, with 8 positions matching TRBD1. The V gene end was trimmed by 8 bases and the J gene end by 3 bases; junction bases not matched to a gene: 9. Germline V gives CDR1 KGHSH, CDR2 LQKENI. CDR3 size: 14 residues. The CDR3 sequence: CASTQYGQGYEQYV. For the CDR3, the DNA is TGTGCCAGCACGCAATACGGACAGGGCTACGAGCAGTACGTC.

This clone was seen only once. The J gene is TRBJ2-7, the V gene TRBV5-6; tentatively, D is TRBD2 (5 bases). V was clipped by 4 bases and J by 5 bases, with 19 bases between them. The germline V gene encodes CDR1 SGHDT and CDR2 YYEEEE. This CDR3 has 15 amino acids. Written as DNA, the CDR3 is TGTGCCAGCAGCCCCGGTAAGTTGGGAGCGGACGAGCAGTACGTC. It codes for CASSPGKLGADEQYV.

The chain is built from TRBV5-1 and TRBJ2-6; tentative D call: TRBD1 (5 bases). The CDR3 contains 16 residues. V lost 5 bases and J 1 base, leaving 13 bases between the germline ends. Germline V lookup: CDR1 SGHRS, CDR2 YFSETQ. The CDR3 DNA sequence: TGCGCCAGCAGGGCAGGGTATAATTCTGGGGCCAACGTCCTGACTTTC. Protein product: CASRAGYNSGANVLTF.

This chain connects TRBV7-2 to TRBJ2-3; 8 bases line up with TRBD2. The CDR3 has 15 residues. V was clipped by 6 bases and J by 1 base; unmatched bases: 6. Germline loops: CDR1 SGHTA, CDR2 FQGNSA. The CDR3 sequence: CASRTNSGGTDTQYF. The CDR3 nucleotides are TGTGCCAGCAGAACAAATAGCGGGGGCACAGATACGCAGTATTTT.

This chain's CDR3 is CASSVGEGVVSYEQYF. The CDR3 DNA is TGTGCCAGCAGCGTAGGGGAGGGGGTGGTCTCCTACGAGCAGTACTTC. The V call is TRBV9, the J call TRBJ2-7, with a weak D call TRBD2 (7 bases). V lost 0 bases, J lost 0 bases, and 13 bases lay in between. Germline loops: CDR1 SGDLS, CDR2 YYNGEE. The CDR3 is 16 residues long.

Details on this clone: The sample holds other DNA sequences that translate to the same CDR3. This rearrangement joins TRBV5-1 to TRBJ1-1; no reliable D call. The CDR3 length is 14 residues. Germline CDR1 reads SGHRS; CDR2 reads YFSETQ. V shed 0 bases and J shed 0 bases, with 6 bases lying between them. The CDR3 protein is CASSLGGLNTEAFF. DNA for the CDR3: TGCGCCAGCAGCTTGGGAGGGCTGAACACTGAAGCTTTCTTT.

The rearrangement links TRBV7-3 to TRBJ1-6, with D possibly being TRBD1 (5 bases). CDR3 length: 15 residues. V lost 5 bases and J 7 bases, leaving 15 bases between the germline ends. Per germline, CDR1 SGHTA and CDR2 FQGTGA. CDR3 loop: CASSLFGGSNSPLHF. The CDR3 bases are TGTGCCAGCAGCCTTTTCGGGGGATCGAATTCACCCCTCCACTTT.

The chain combines TRBV6-1 with TRBJ2-5; D not certain. Germline-derived CDR1 and CDR2 are MNHNS and SASEGT. The CDR3 is made up of 16 amino acids. V was pared by 0 bases and J by 2 bases, with 13 bases between. CDR3 in amino acids: CASSEARGSLQETQYF. The CDR3 bases are TGTGCCAGCAGTGAAGCGCGCGGCAGCCTACAAGAGACCCAGTACTTC.

This clone showed up just a few times. The chain is built from TRBV7-6 and TRBJ1-3, with D unresolved. The CDR3 length is 15 residues. Germline-derived CDR1 and CDR2 are SGHVS and FNYEAQ. V lost 0 bases to trimming and J lost 0 bases, with 6 bases between them. The DNA for the CDR3 is TGTGCCAGCAGCTTAGCCGGGAGCTCTGGAAACACCATATATTTT. Its translation: CASSLAGSSGNTIYF.

The chain combines TRBV6-1 with TRBJ1-2; a weak D match, TRBD1 (5 bases). This CDR3 is built from 16 residues. Per the germline V gene, CDR1 is MNHNS and CDR2 is SASEGT. Trimming cost V 4 bases and J 0 bases, with 15 bases left between them. The chain's CDR3 is CASSGRIGVANYGYTF. CDR3 coding DNA: TGTGCCAGCAGTGGTCGGATAGGGGTAGCTAACTATGGCTACACCTTC.

This chain links TRBV5-1 with TRBJ1-4, with D possibly matching TRBD1 (6 bases). The CDR3 sequence is 12 residues long. Per the germline V gene, CDR1 is SGHRS and CDR2 is YFSETQ. V dropped 4 bases and J dropped 7 bases, with 8 bases sitting between them. CDR3 loop: CASSEQGEKLFF. The CDR3 DNA reads as TGCGCCAGCAGCGAACAGGGTGAAAAACTGTTTTTT.

The chain uses TRBV3-1 (or the pseudogene TRBV3-2) and TRBJ2-5; 9 bases are a match to TRBD2. Germline V gene lookup returns CDR1 LGHDT and CDR2 YNNKEL (reference sequence). With 2 bases clipped from V and 3 bases from J, the junction kept 10 bases outside the gene matches. This CDR3 region has 17 residues. The CDR3 DNA follows: TGTGCCAGCAGCCAAAGGTCAGGCGGGGGGGCCGAAGAGACCCAGTACTTC. It encodes CASSQRSGGGAEETQYF.

V usage is TRBV19 and J usage is TRBJ2-2; 9 bases match TRBD1. The germline gives CDR1 LNHDA, CDR2 SQIVND (reference sequence). V trimming: 5 bases; J trimming: 3 bases; junction bases outside the gene matches: 4. This CDR3 is 15 amino acids long. The chain's CDR3 is CASSRRDRDTGELFF. The CDR3 DNA reads as TGTGCCAGTAGTCGGCGGGACAGGGACACCGGGGAGCTGTTTTTT.

This chain joins TRBV14 and TRBJ1-2; weak D call: TRBD1 (6 bases). Trimming shortened V by 3 bases and J by 7 bases, and 15 bases separated the two germline ends. Germline CDR1 is SGHDN and CDR2 is FVKESK. The CDR3 has 14 amino acids. The CDR3 loop is CASSQPGTPLGYTF. The CDR3 DNA follows: TGTGCCAGCAGCCAGCCCGGGACACCACTTGGCTACACCTTC.

The chain couples TRBV28 to TRBJ2-5; 9 nucleotides line up with TRBD1. The CDR3 has 14 amino acids. Germline CDR1 and CDR2: MDHEN and SYDVKM. J was trimmed by 5 bases and V by 6 bases; bases with no gene match: 7. CDR3 DNA: TGTGCCAGCAGAAACAGGGGGCCGGGGGAGACCCAGTACTTC. Protein sequence: CASRNRGPGETQYF.

This clone was seen more than once but under ten times. The chain carries TRBV28 and TRBJ1-5, with D maybe TRBD1 (6 bases). The CDR3 has 14 residues. The V end was cut by 6 bases, the J end by 5 bases, with 14 bases between. Per the germline V gene, CDR1 is MDHEN and CDR2 is SYDVKM. The CDR3 loop is CASSQDRRDQPQHF. Here the CDR3 DNA reads TGTGCCAGCAGCCAAGACAGGAGAGATCAGCCCCAGCATTTT. Complete variable domain (other parts from reference TRBV28 and TRBJ1-5): DVKVTQSSRYLVKRTGEKVFLECVQDMDHENMFWYRQDPGLGLRLIYFSYDVKMKEKGDIPEGYSVSREKKERFSLILESASTNQTSMYLCASSQDRRDQPQHFGDGTRLSIL.